A selection of T cell receptor beta chains follows, all from one sample in a study of human T cells and chemical hapten exposure. Each CDR3 protein gets one entry after TCRdb re-called the RACE reads with MiXCR. The sample holds 300,000 to 450,000 distinct CDR3 sequences, 5.5% seen once. This specimen consisted of whole blood, obtained in connection with sensitization to the hapten diphenylcyclopropenone (DPC). The receptors stem from a woman younger than 30 with alopecia areata. Some clones in this sample may be carry-over from other donors' samples. Both conserved end residues are part of each CDR3. D genes are given only for firm matches. Clone size, where shown, is once, few, many, or a class for clones that have expanded.

CDR3aa: CSAEDRVGRNEKLFF; CDR3nt: TGCAGTGCCGAGGATAGGGTGGGGCGGAATGAAAAACTGTTTTTT; v_gene: TRBV20-1; j_gene: TRBJ1-4; abundance: few; len: 15; d_gene: NA
CDR3aa: CSALQGADYGYTF; CDR3nt: TGCAGTGCTCTTCAGGGGGCGGACTATGGCTACACCTTC; v_gene: TRBV20-1; j_gene: TRBJ1-2; abundance: NA; len: 13; d_gene: TRBD1
CDR3aa: CASSQAKAGGHEQYF; CDR3nt: TGTGCCAGCAGCCAAGCGAAAGCGGGGGGACACGAGCAGTACTTC; v_gene: TRBV3-1; j_gene: TRBJ2-7; abundance: NA; len: 15; d_gene: TRBD2
CDR3aa: CASSRVAGEIGANVLTF; CDR3nt: TGTGCCAGCAGTAGGGTGGCAGGGGAGATCGGGGCCAACGTCCTGACTTTC; v_gene: TRBV6-5; j_gene: TRBJ2-6; abundance: NA; len: 17; d_gene: NA
CDR3aa: CSAAVAGADTQYF; CDR3nt: TGCAGTGCTGCGGTAGCGGGGGCAGATACGCAGTATTTT; v_gene: TRBV20-1; j_gene: TRBJ2-3; abundance: many; len: 13; d_gene: TRBD2
CDR3aa: CASSRVLAVSTDTQYF; CDR3nt: TGTGCCAGCAGCCGGGTACTAGCGGTTAGCACAGATACGCAGTATTTT; v_gene: TRBV14; j_gene: TRBJ2-3; abundance: NA; len: 16; d_gene: TRBD2
CDR3aa: CASSRTGTANTEAFF; CDR3nt: TGCGCCAGCAGCCGCACGGGGACGGCCAACACTGAAGCTTTCTTT; v_gene: TRBV5-1; j_gene: TRBJ1-1; abundance: many; len: 15; d_gene: NA
CDR3aa: CASSQEGPGHGELFF; CDR3nt: TGTGCCAGCAGTCAAGAGGGACCAGGGCACGGGGAGCTGTTTTTT; v_gene: TRBV2; j_gene: TRBJ2-2; abundance: many; len: 15; d_gene: NA
CDR3aa: CASKVNLGGVYEQYF; CDR3nt: TGTGCCAGCAAAGTTAATCTGGGGGGCGTGTACGAGCAGTACTTC; v_gene: TRBV12-3/TRBV12-4; j_gene: TRBJ2-7; abundance: few; len: 15; d_gene: NA
CDR3aa: CSARPGVISEAFF; CDR3nt: TGCAGTGCTAGGCCGGGGGTTATATCTGAAGCTTTCTTT; v_gene: TRBV20-1; j_gene: TRBJ1-1; abundance: NA; len: 13; d_gene: NA
CDR3aa: CASSLRLLELFF; CDR3nt: TGTGCCAGCAGTTTAAGACTTCTTGAGCTGTTTTTT; v_gene: TRBV28; j_gene: TRBJ2-2; abundance: few; len: 12; d_gene: NA
CDR3aa: CASSPYRGEGQPQHF; CDR3nt: TGTGCCAGCTCACCATACAGGGGGGAAGGTCAGCCCCAGCATTTT; v_gene: TRBV18; j_gene: TRBJ1-5; abundance: many; len: 15; d_gene: TRBD1
CDR3aa: CASSYWERSEQYF; CDR3nt: TGTGCCAGCAGTTACTGGGAGAGATCGGAGCAGTACTTC; v_gene: TRBV6-6; j_gene: TRBJ2-7; abundance: many; len: 13; d_gene: NA
CDR3aa: CASSQRTGGNSPLHF; CDR3nt: TGCGCCAGCAGCCAAAGGACAGGGGGGAATTCACCCCTCCACTTT; v_gene: TRBV4-3; j_gene: TRBJ1-6; abundance: many; len: 15; d_gene: TRBD1
CDR3aa: CASSFVLDRGSEQYF; CDR3nt: TGTGCCAGCAGTTTCGTGTTGGACAGGGGTTCCGAGCAGTACTTC; v_gene: TRBV6-6; j_gene: TRBJ2-7; abundance: many; len: 15; d_gene: TRBD1
CDR3aa: CASSLVPTTNEKLFF; CDR3nt: TGTGCCAGCAGCTTAGTGCCCACAACTAATGAAAAACTGTTTTTT; v_gene: TRBV7-2; j_gene: TRBJ1-4; abundance: few; len: 15; d_gene: NA
CDR3aa: CASSQEGRGATDTQYF; CDR3nt: TGTGCCAGCAGCCAAGAGGGGCGGGGGGCCACAGATACGCAGTATTTT; v_gene: TRBV4-2; j_gene: TRBJ2-3; abundance: many; len: 16; d_gene: TRBD2
CDR3aa: CSVAAELNQPQHF; CDR3nt: TGCAGCGTTGCGGCCGAGTTAAATCAGCCCCAGCATTTT; v_gene: TRBV29-1; j_gene: TRBJ1-5; abundance: many; len: 13; d_gene: NA
CDR3aa: CASSQVYRGNQPQHF; CDR3nt: TGCGCCAGCAGCCAAGTCTACAGGGGGAATCAGCCCCAGCATTTT; v_gene: TRBV4-3; j_gene: TRBJ1-5; abundance: many; len: 15; d_gene: TRBD1
CDR3aa: CASSVEGADEQFF; CDR3nt: TGTGCCAGCAGCGTCGAGGGTGCGGATGAGCAGTTCTTC; v_gene: TRBV9; j_gene: TRBJ2-1; abundance: many; len: 13; d_gene: NA
CDR3aa: CASSFLDRANEKLFF; CDR3nt: TGTGCCAGCAGTTTCCTGGACAGGGCTAATGAAAAACTGTTTTTT; v_gene: TRBV28; j_gene: TRBJ1-4; abundance: few; len: 15; d_gene: TRBD1
CDR3aa: CASSLNPTSSDTQYF; CDR3nt: TGTGCCAGCAGCTTAAACCCGACTAGCTCAGATACGCAGTATTTT; v_gene: TRBV5-4; j_gene: TRBJ2-3; abundance: few; len: 15; d_gene: TRBD2
CDR3aa: CSGAEGVPSTDTQYF; CDR3nt: TGCAGTGGGGCCGAAGGCGTCCCTAGCACAGATACGCAGTATTTT; v_gene: TRBV20-1; j_gene: TRBJ2-3; abundance: few; len: 15; d_gene: NA
CDR3aa: CASSLFGRPLRDYGYTF; CDR3nt: TGTGCCAGCAGCTTATTTGGACGGCCCCTCAGAGACTATGGCTACACCTTC; v_gene: TRBV7-9; j_gene: TRBJ1-2; abundance: NA; len: 17; d_gene: NA
CDR3aa: CASSYSYRGKQPQHF; CDR3nt: TGTGCCAGCAGTTACTCGTACAGGGGAAAGCAGCCCCAGCATTTT; v_gene: TRBV6-5; j_gene: TRBJ1-5; abundance: few; len: 15; d_gene: TRBD1
CDR3aa: CAISESRGDTDTQYF; CDR3nt: TGTGCCATCAGTGAGTCGAGGGGCGACACAGATACGCAGTATTTT; v_gene: TRBV10-3; j_gene: TRBJ2-3; abundance: NA; len: 15; d_gene: NA
CDR3aa: CAISLERPGANVLTF; CDR3nt: TGTGCCATCAGTTTGGAGCGGCCTGGGGCCAACGTCCTGACTTTC; v_gene: TRBV10-3; j_gene: TRBJ2-6; abundance: few; len: 15; d_gene: NA